This T cell receptor beta chain was captured by sequencing in a study of tumor-infiltrating lymphocytes in primary liver carcinoma. Germline CDR1 is SEHNR and CDR2 is FQNEAQ (reference sequence). The trim removed 1 base at V and 5 bases at J, leaving 6 bases unmatched. The CDR3 is 15 amino acids. Priming with a constant-region primer yielded TCR beta cDNA from roughly 490 ng total RNA. Construction of TCR beta libraries relied on three successive nested multiplex PCR rounds employing slightly modified ARM-PCR. Primers for the first two PCR rounds were TRBV1-TRBV30 forward primers and a C-beta reverse primer (about 10 cycles per round). Each CDR3 protein is one row after TCRdb ran MiXCR on the multiplex PCR reads. The data contain some 320,000 distinct CDR3 sequences, 65% of them singletons. For blood RNA, unsorted whole blood served as the source, and germline DNA was extracted too.

The source material was peripheral blood. The origin of this receptor is a man aged 35-49 years with primary liver carcinoma and hepatitis B virus infection. V usage is TRBV7-9 and J usage is TRBJ2-7; 9 bases map to TRBD1. CDR3 nucleotides: TGTGCCAGCAGCTTAGGCACAGGGGGCTTGAACGAGCAGTACTTC. Amino acid sequence: CASSLGTGGLNEQYF.